This T cell receptor beta chain was retrieved from a study of read filtering for tumor transcriptome and immune sequencing. Findings and caveats of the study: The sorted CD138-negative fraction was a mixed bone marrow immune population, not purified T cells.

This CDR3 is 11 amino acids long. Trimming shortened V by 5 bases and J by 8 bases, and 10 bases separated the two germline ends. Germline lookup yields CDR1 MNHNY and CDR2 SVGAGI (reference sequence). Molecular barcoded adaptors covering alpha/delta and beta/gamma chains were used on about 0.4 ug RNA. TCRdb fed the reads into MiXCR, producing one record per CDR3 protein. The sample lists roughly 90,000 distinct CDR3 sequences, 9% to 15% occurring once. At least ten counts were recorded for this clonotype. What it binds is not known. This TCR derives from a donor aged 40 or older with multiple myeloma. This chain links TRBV6-6 with TRBJ2-7, with TRBD1 as a possible D gene (6 bases). The sample was a population of CD138-negative cells sorted from bone marrow. The CDR3 loop is CASSPGQKQYF. The CDR3, as DNA: TGTGCCAGCAGTCCCGGACAGAAGCAGTACTTC.